This entry describes one T cell receptor beta chain. Its specificity is unknown. Execution of the assay was at deep level. Generated by immunoSEQ multiplex PCR, the TCRdb table keeps only in-frame clones and is missing some. Among 2 million to 3 million clones listed, 90% to 95% were seen once. Germline V gene lookup returns CDR1 SQVTM and CDR2 ANQGSEA. CDR3 length equals 13 residues. Unmatched junction bases numbered 5, after V lost 7 bases and J lost 5 bases. This entry comes from a study of shared clonotypes between healthy human individuals. Study-level findings and limits: Sharing across a handful of donors was seen in about 5% of naive CD4 clonotypes. Clonotype sharing levels among donors were expected to vary with sequencing depth.

Sample: naive CD4+ T cells from PBMCs. Subset given: CD45RA+ positively selected. The rearrangement links TRBV29-1 to TRBJ2-7, with 13 positions matching TRBD2. The sequence came from a man aged 18 to 35 in good health. Some clones in this sample may be carry-over from other donors' samples. As DNA, the CDR3 is TGCAGCGCTGGAGGACTAGCGGGAGACGAGCAGTACTTC. Protein sequence: CSAGGLAGDEQYF.